The 26 T cell receptor beta chains below all came from one sample that was sequenced in a study of blood T cell repertoires in COVID-19. Sequencing used immunoSEQ multiplex PCR; TCRdb keeps in-frame clones, though not all of them. Of roughly 120,000 clones in the sample, 70% to 90% were seen once. Sequencing used peripheral blood. Receptors were obtained from a man aged 55 to 70 with acute or convalescent COVID-19.

The chain has TRBV7-9 and TRBJ1-2; 8 nucleotides align to TRBD1. Looked up from germline, CDR1 is SEHNR and CDR2 is FQNEAQ (reference sequence). V dropped 8 bases and J dropped 5; count of bases not matched to a gene: 4. This CDR3 region has 12 residues. CDR3 coding DNA: TGTGCCAGCGACCAGGGGGCTTATGGCTACACCTTC. It encodes CASDQGAYGYTF.

Only a few counts were recorded for this clone. The chain uses TRBV27 and TRBJ2-7; 7 bases align to TRBD1. Unmatched junction bases numbered 12, after V lost 6 bases and J lost 7 bases. Germline V gives CDR1 MNHEY, CDR2 SMNVEV (reference sequence). The length of the CDR3 is 14 residues. CDR3 sequence: CASRRIFRGQEQYF. In DNA form, the CDR3 reads TGTGCCAGCAGACGCATCTTTAGGGGGCAAGAGCAGTACTTC.

This clone was seen more than once but under ten times. The chain recombines TRBV6-2 or TRBV6-3 with TRBJ1-1; D unresolved. In germline, CDR1 is MNHEY, CDR2 SVGEGT. This CDR3 contains 13 residues. Between the trimmed V and J ends, which lost 3 bases and 4 bases, there was a span of 9 bases. Here the CDR3 DNA reads TGTGCCAGCAGTTATGTGGTCGGCACTGAAGCTTTCTTT. Protein: CASSYVVGTEAFF.

V and J are TRBV5-6 and TRBJ2-4; 8 bases are shared with TRBD1. The CDR3 runs to 18 residues. Trimming took 0 bases from V and 3 from J; bases not matched to a gene: 11. Germline values: CDR1 SGHDT, CDR2 YYEEEE. CDR3 sequence (DNA): TGTGCCAGCAGCTTGGGGTGGGGTCAGGGGGCGATCAAAAACATTCAGTACTTC. It is translated as CASSLGWGQGAIKNIQYF.

This chain connects TRBV11-2 to TRBJ2-2, with D tentatively TRBD1 (6 bases). The germline gives CDR1 SGHAT, CDR2 FQNNGV. CDR3 length: 14 amino acids. V was shortened by 9 bases and J by 8 bases, with 19 bases between the two germline ends. The CDR3 reads CASSNQGGSGELFF. The DNA for the CDR3 is TGTGCCAGTTCGAACCAAGGGGGTTCGGGGGAGCTGTTTTTT. The whole variable domain, filled in from reference TRBV11-2 and TRBJ2-2, reads EAGVAQSPRYKIIEKRQSVAFWCNPISGHATLYWYQQILGQGPKLLIQFQNNGVVDDSQLPKDRFSAERLKGVDSTLKIQPAKLEDSAVYLCASSNQGGSGELFFGEGSRLTVL.

This rearrangement joins TRBV7-2 to TRBJ2-7; 8 positions match TRBD2. Germline CDR1 and CDR2: SGHTA and FQGNSA. The trim removed 5 bases at V and 5 bases at J, leaving 11 bases unmatched. The CDR3 loop spans 15 amino acids. CDR3 coding DNA: TGTGCCAGCAGCCTATGGGGCGGGAGGTCCAACGAGCAGTACTTC. Protein: CASSLWGGRSNEQYF.

V usage is TRBV6-2 or TRBV6-3 and J usage is TRBJ2-5; unclear D gene. Trimming shortened V by 3 bases and J by 5 bases, and 10 bases separated the two germline ends. Germline CDR1 MNHEY, CDR2 SVGEGT. The CDR3 totals 13 residues. The CDR3 region has the DNA TGTGCCAGCAGTTATCCACTAACTGAGACCCAGTACTTC. It codes for CASSYPLTETQYF.

The chain links TRBV7-9 to TRBJ1-6; 9 nucleotides match TRBD1. This CDR3 is built from 13 residues. Germline V lookup: CDR1 SEHNR, CDR2 FQNEAQ (reference sequence). Trimming cost V 8 bases and J 5 bases; bases outside gene matches: 1. The CDR3 DNA reads TGTGCCAGCGGGGACAGGGATAATTCACCCCTCCACTTT. This sequence encodes CASGDRDNSPLHF.

This clone was seen many times. V and J are TRBV7-2 and TRBJ1-6, with D uncertain. V lost 1 base to trimming and J lost 0 bases, with 10 bases between them. Per the germline V gene, CDR1 is SGHTA and CDR2 is FQGNSA. The CDR3 sequence is 17 residues long. CDR3 region: CASSLDAAASYNSPLHF. The CDR3 DNA is TGTGCCAGCAGCTTAGATGCAGCGGCCTCCTATAATTCACCCCTCCACTTT.

V and J are TRBV12-3 or TRBV12-4 and TRBJ1-1; D is undetermined. V was pared by 5 bases and J by 3 bases, with 7 bases between. The CDR3 is 12 amino acids. This chain's CDR3 is CASSPRYTEAFF. In DNA, the CDR3 is TGTGCCAGCAGTCCCCGGTACACTGAAGCTTTCTTT.

The CDR3, as DNA: TGTGCCAGCAGCTTACTAGCCATTGAGCAGTATTTT. Amino acids: CASSLLAIEQYF. This rearrangement joins TRBV7-9 to TRBJ2-3, with D perhaps matching TRBD2 (5 bases). V lost 2 bases to trimming and J lost 11 bases, with 11 bases between them. This CDR3 comprises 12 residues. The germline CDR1 and CDR2 sequences are SEHNR and FQNEAQ (reference sequence).

This chain links TRBV20-1 with TRBJ2-1; D remains unclear. V lost 3 bases and J lost 5, with 17 bases in between. This CDR3 is built from 15 residues. CDR1 is DFQATT, CDR2 SNEGSKA, per germline (reference sequence). Written as DNA, the CDR3 is TGCAGTGCTAGTAGGATTCAGGCCCTACACAATGAGCAGTTCTTC. As protein: CSASRIQALHNEQFF.

The genes are TRBV6-6 and TRBJ2-2; D perhaps matches TRBD2 (6 bases). This CDR3 is 14 amino acids long. Trimming pared 10 bases from V and 0 bases from J, leaving 12 bases between. Germline CDR1 is MNHNY and CDR2 is SVGAGI (reference sequence). DNA of the CDR3: TGTGCCATGTCGACGGGGGCGAACACCGGGGAGCTGTTTTTT. This encodes CAMSTGANTGELFF.

This clone was detected a few times. V usage is TRBV6-5 and J usage is TRBJ2-1; 8 nucleotides align to TRBD1. The V segment lost 4 bases and the J segment 0 bases; nucleotides outside the gene matches: 2. The CDR3 length is 15 residues. In germline, CDR1 is MNHEY, CDR2 SVGAGI. The CDR3: CASSWTGSSYNEQFF. The CDR3, as DNA: TGTGCCAGCAGTTGGACAGGGAGCTCCTACAATGAGCAGTTCTTC.

The chain recombines TRBV7-9 with TRBJ1-4; D might be TRBD1 (5 bases). Trimming left V 2 bases short and J 6 bases short, with 13 bases between. This CDR3 has 15 amino acids. Germline CDR1 and CDR2: SEHNR and FQNEAQ (reference sequence). The CDR3 is CASSLQGVLDEKLFF. For the CDR3, the DNA is TGTGCCAGCAGCTTACAGGGCGTACTTGATGAAAAACTGTTTTTT.

The chain joins TRBV6-2 or TRBV6-3 to TRBJ1-2; the D gene is possibly TRBD1 (6 bases). Germline assignment: CDR1 MNHEY and CDR2 SVGEGT. V dropped 5 bases and J dropped 2 bases, with 18 bases sitting between them. CDR3 size: 16 residues. Here the CDR3 DNA reads TGTGCCAGCAGTCAGTCCAGGGGCTACCAGAACTATGGCTACACCTTC. This encodes CASSQSRGYQNYGYTF.

The V call is TRBV29-1, the J call TRBJ2-1; D unclear. V shed 6 bases and J shed 4 bases, with 10 bases lying between them. The CDR3 is 12 residues long. Germline assignment: CDR1 SQVTM and CDR2 ANQGSEA. For the CDR3, the DNA is TGCAGCGTAGGAGATATATACAATGAGCAGTTCTTC. Its protein is CSVGDIYNEQFF.

The chain has TRBV14 and TRBJ2-3; D remains unclear. V lost 3 bases and J 11 bases, leaving 9 bases between the germline ends. In germline, CDR1 is SGHDN, CDR2 FVKESK. The CDR3 runs 11 residues. The CDR3 sequence is CASSQNEMQYF. The CDR3 coding sequence is TGTGCCAGCAGCCAGAACGAGATGCAGTATTTT.

The CDR3 bases are TGTGCCAGTAGTAGGGCGACAGGGGGGGCCACAGATACGCAGTATTTT. The encoded protein is CASSRATGGATDTQYF. The rearrangement uses TRBV19 and TRBJ2-3, with 9 positions matching TRBD1. Germline CDR1 is LNHDA and CDR2 is SQIVND (reference sequence). The CDR3 loop spans 16 amino acids. The junction had 7 bases not matched to a gene; V was cut back by 4 bases and J by 2 bases.

This clone was found a few times. The chain uses TRBV6-5 and TRBJ1-4; D gene unclear. With 6 bases removed from V and 8 bases from J, the gap between germline ends came to 16 bases. The germline CDR1 and CDR2 sequences are MNHEY and SVGAGI. The CDR3 sequence is 14 residues long. The CDR3 DNA sequence: TGTGCCAGCAGCCGGGGAGGCCTCGCCGAAAAACTGTTTTTT. As protein: CASSRGGLAEKLFF.

This clone appeared a single time. The chain employs TRBV6-1 and TRBJ2-5, with a weak D call TRBD1 (5 bases). This CDR3 region has 13 residues. Trimming stripped 3 bases from V and 5 bases from J, with 10 bases between. Germline V gene data show CDR1 as MNHNS and CDR2 as SASEGT. The DNA of the CDR3 is TGTGCCAGCAGTGAGGGCAGGGTGGAGACCCAGTACTTC. Its translation is CASSEGRVETQYF.

The chain carries TRBV6-5 and TRBJ1-1; D is ambiguous. Trimming took 10 bases from V and 0 from J, leaving 15 bases between them. The V gene's germline CDR1 is MNHEY and CDR2 SVGAGI. The CDR3 has 14 amino acids. DNA for the CDR3: TGTGCCATCACCCCGACACCTTTGAACACTGAAGCTTTCTTT. Protein: CAITPTPLNTEAFF.

This sequence joins TRBV7-9 and TRBJ2-2; D is possibly TRBD2 (6 bases). Per the germline V gene, CDR1 is SEHNR and CDR2 is FQNEAQ (reference sequence). The V and J ends lost 9 bases and 2 bases respectively, with 10 bases between them. The CDR3 is 13 amino acids. The CDR3 is CARQGLNTGELFF. The CDR3 bases are TGTGCCAGGCAGGGACTCAACACCGGGGAGCTGTTTTTT. The whole variable domain, remainder taken from reference TRBV7-9 and TRBJ2-2, is DTGVSQNPRHKITKRGQNVTFRCDPISEHNRLYWYRQTLGQGPEFLTYFQNEAQLEKSRLLSDRFSAERPKGSFSTLEIQRTEQGDSAMYLCARQGLNTGELFFGEGSRLTVL.

The rearrangement links TRBV5-4 to TRBJ2-1, with no clear D. Germline V CDR1 and CDR2: SGHNT, YYREEE (reference sequence). The CDR3 consists of 11 residues. The V end lost 0 bases, the J end lost 8 bases, and 3 bases lay between the germline ends. CDR3: CASSLADEQFF. The CDR3 DNA reads TGTGCCAGCAGCTTGGCGGATGAGCAGTTCTTC.

This rearrangement joins TRBV18 to TRBJ2-7; 9 bases align to TRBD1. The CDR3 extends over 15 amino acids. Germline loops: CDR1 KGHSH, CDR2 LQKENI. The V and J ends lost 3 bases and 3 bases, in that order; junction bases with no gene match: 6. The CDR3 region has the DNA TGTGCCAGCTCACCTCCGGACAGGGGATTCTACGAGCAGTACTTC. Its protein is CASSPPDRGFYEQYF.

This clone was seen a handful of times. This chain joins TRBV5-1 and TRBJ2-3, with 11 bases matching TRBD2. Losses at the gene ends were 7 bases for V and 1 base for J; bases not matched to a gene: 11. This CDR3 has 17 residues. Looked up from germline, CDR1 is SGHRS and CDR2 is YFSETQ. In DNA, the CDR3 is TGCGCCAGCCAGCTATTTAGCGGGAGGGCCGGCACAGATACGCAGTATTTT. It encodes CASQLFSGRAGTDTQYF.